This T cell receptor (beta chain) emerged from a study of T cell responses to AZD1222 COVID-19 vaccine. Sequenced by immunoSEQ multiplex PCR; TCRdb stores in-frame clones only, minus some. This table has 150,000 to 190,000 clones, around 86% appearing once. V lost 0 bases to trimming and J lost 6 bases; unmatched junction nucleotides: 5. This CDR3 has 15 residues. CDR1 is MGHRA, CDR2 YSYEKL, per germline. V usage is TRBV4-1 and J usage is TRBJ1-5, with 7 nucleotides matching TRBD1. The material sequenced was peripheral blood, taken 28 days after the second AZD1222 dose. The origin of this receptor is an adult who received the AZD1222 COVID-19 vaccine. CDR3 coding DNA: TGCGCCAGCAGCCAAGACCCGACAGGGAGTCAGCCCCAGCATTTT. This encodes CASSQDPTGSQPQHF.